This record covers a single T cell receptor (beta chain). Its antigen is as yet unknown. The data belong to a study of beta chain features in type 1 diabetes. The study's findings and limits: Patients' naive, central memory and regulatory TCRB repertoires appeared more alike than those of healthy donors. VDJ junctions in type 1 diabetes patients carried more deletions and fewer insertions.

V was clipped by 6 bases and J by 4 bases, with 13 bases between them. CDR1 and CDR2 (germline): MNHEY, SVGAGI. The CDR3 contains 14 residues. CD4+ naive, central memory, regulatory and stem cell-like memory cells were sorted via CD45RO/CCR7/CD25/CD127/CD95/CD27. The entirety of the isolated RNA underwent reverse transcription, so expressed TCRB transcripts were sequenced. Here immunoSEQ multiplex PCR was the method, and the copy in TCRdb shows in-frame clones only, minus some. The sample shows roughly 610,000 clones, around 15% of them seen only once. V gene TRBV6-5 combines with J gene TRBJ1-5; no clear D gene. The source is a man aged 18 to 30 in good health. Sequenced: naive CD4+ T cells from blood. CDR3 sequence: CASSPGPRNQPQHF. Here the CDR3 DNA reads TGTGCCAGCAGCCCCGGACCCAGAAATCAGCCCCAGCATTTT.